Included here is one T cell receptor (beta chain) sequence, with context. Per the authors' pipeline: Amplification of reference gene primers provided the estimated nucleated cell counts. Here immunoSEQ multiplex PCR was the method, and the copy in TCRdb shows in-frame clones only, minus some. V, J and clone size are those of that table, while D and trimming were read from the DNA. The sample shows some 180,000 clones, roughly 91% of them seen only once. The data were taken from a study of blood T cell repertoires in COVID-19. CDR1 is MNHEY, CDR2 SVGAGI, per germline. CDR3 length: 15 amino acids. V trimming: 6 bases; J trimming: 3 bases; junction bases outside the gene matches: 4.

The TCR comes from a man between 18 and 35 years old with COVID-19, enrolled during active disease. The sequencing sample was made of peripheral blood. This sequence joins TRBV6-5 and TRBJ2-1; 11 bases align to TRBD2. The CDR3 nucleotides are TGTGCCAGCAGCTTAGCGGGAGGGAACTACAATGAGCAGTTCTTC. Its translation: CASSLAGGNYNEQFF.